The 27 T cell receptor beta chains listed next were all sequenced from one sample in a study of blood T cells in healthy people across ages. A second about 6 to 12 cycle PCR used barcoded and J-beta primers. TCRdb processed the 5' RACE reads anew with MiXCR; each CDR3 protein has one entry. Of 600,000 to 1,000,000 distinct CDR3 sequences listed, roughly 25% were seen once; the top ten hold roughly 3.5%. These data were also filed under a second study, of T cells of mothers and their children.

The sample taken for sequencing was blood. These receptors originate from a boy aged 5 to 17 in good health.

In this sample, this clonotype turned up a few times. The V gene is TRBV6-2 or TRBV6-3, the J gene TRBJ2-5; 8 bases match TRBD1. V dropped 5 bases and J dropped 14; count of bases not matched to a gene: 16. Germline V lookup: CDR1 MNHEY, CDR2 SVGEGT. The CDR3 loop spans 14 amino acids. The CDR3 protein is CASSGQGRFYEQYF. In DNA, the CDR3 is TGTGCCAGCAGTGGACAGGGTCGTTTCTACGAGCAATACTTC.

The rearrangement uses TRBV7-2 and TRBJ2-5; 12 positions match TRBD1. CDR3 length: 14 residues. Germline lookup yields CDR1 SGHTA and CDR2 FQGNSA. J lost 11 bases, V lost 6 bases, and 10 bases had no gene match. CDR3 DNA sequence: TGTGCCAGCAGACCGGGACAGGGGGCTTACGAACAGTACTTC. Protein product: CASRPGQGAYEQYF.

The rearrangement uses TRBV19 and TRBJ2-5; 9 nucleotides align to TRBD2. Gene TRBJ2-7 matches the end of the DNA better, so the J call may be wrong. CDR1 and CDR2 from the germline V gene are LNHDA and SQIVND (reference sequence). The CDR3 is 14 residues long. The DNA for the CDR3 is TGTGCCAGTAGTATAGGGACTAGCGTCTACGAGCAGTACTTC. It codes for CASSIGTSVYEQYF.

The rearrangement links TRBV5-1 to TRBJ2-1; tentatively, D is TRBD2 (6 bases). Deletions cut 0 bases from V and 6 bases from J, with 13 bases between. The CDR3 contains 15 residues. In germline, CDR1 is SGHRS, CDR2 YFSETQ. The CDR3 coding sequence is TGCGCCAGCAGCTTGGAGGGATCGCGGGGCAATGAGCAGTTCTTC. Translation gives CASSLEGSRGNEQFF. Filled out from reference TRBV5-1 and TRBJ2-1, the complete variable domain reads KAGVTQTPRYLIKTRGQQVTLSCSPISGHRSVSWYQQTPGQGLQFLFEYFSETQRNKGNFPGRFSGRQFSNSRSEMNVSTLELGDSALYLCASSLEGSRGNEQFFGPGTRLTVL.

J is TRBJ2-5 and V is TRBV6-8, with D possibly matching TRBD2 (6 bases). Germline assignment: CDR1 MNHGY and CDR2 SAAAGT. Trimming cost V 2 bases and J 5 bases, with 18 bases left between them. This CDR3 contains 16 residues. The CDR3 DNA is TGTGCCAGCAGTTACCCCCTGCGGCGGGGAAGGGAGACCCAGTACTTC. Its protein is CASSYPLRRGRETQYF.

The V call is TRBV12-3 or TRBV12-4, the J call TRBJ2-7; D gene ambiguous. There are 14 residues in the CDR3. Trimming left V 3 bases short and J 5 bases short, with 14 bases between. Here the CDR3 reads CASSLQSGGDEQYF. CDR3 DNA sequence: TGTGCCAGCAGTTTGCAGTCAGGTGGTGACGAGCAGTACTTC.

The sample holds a few counts of this clonotype. This chain links TRBV6-2 or TRBV6-3 with TRBJ1-5; 7 bases agree with TRBD1. V dropped 4 bases and J dropped 0; count of bases not matched to a gene: 12. This CDR3 region has 18 residues. Germline loops: CDR1 MNHEY, CDR2 SVGEGT. As DNA, the CDR3 is TGTGCCAGCAGTTTTTGGGACAGCAACTCTTATAGCAATCAGCCCCAGCATTTT. Its protein is CASSFWDSNSYSNQPQHF.

This clonotype showed up just a few times. The chain links TRBV7-9 to TRBJ1-4, with D unresolved. The CDR3 has 11 residues. The V gene's germline CDR1 is SEHNR and CDR2 FQNEAQ (reference sequence). The germline V and J ends were trimmed by 7 bases and 11 bases, with 11 bases remaining between them. DNA for the CDR3: TGTGCCAGCACTATAGGAGAGAAACTGTTTTTT. The encoded protein is CASTIGEKLFF.

The sample holds a few counts of this clonotype. The rearrangement uses TRBV5-1 and TRBJ2-7; 8 bases are a match to TRBD1. Germline V gene lookup returns CDR1 SGHRS and CDR2 YFSETQ. This CDR3 has 14 amino acids. Losses at the gene ends were 0 bases for V and 4 bases for J; bases not matched to a gene: 3. The CDR3 DNA sequence: TGCGCCAGCAGCTTGGCAGGGGGCAAGTACGAGCAGTACTTC. Its translation: CASSLAGGKYEQYF.

This chain uses TRBV20-1 with TRBJ1-1, with 7 bases identical to TRBD1. Germline assignment: CDR1 DFQATT and CDR2 SNEGSKA (reference sequence). This CDR3 has 14 residues. Losses at the gene ends were 1 base for V and 4 bases for J; bases not matched to a gene: 6. The CDR3 here is CSARGTGVGTEAFF. Written as DNA, the CDR3 is TGCAGTGCTAGAGGGACAGGCGTCGGCACTGAAGCTTTCTTT.

The sample holds a few counts of this clonotype. The chain couples TRBV7-2 to TRBJ2-1, with TRBD2 matching over 7 bases. This CDR3 region has 14 residues. Germline V gives CDR1 SGHTA, CDR2 FQGNSA. V shed 2 bases and J 6 bases; nucleotides not matched to a gene: 4. In nucleotides, the CDR3 is TGTGCCAGCAGCTTAATGTCTAGCGGCAATGAGCAGTTCTTC. This translates into CASSLMSSGNEQFF.

This clonotype came up many times. This rearrangement joins TRBV5-1 to TRBJ1-1; no reliable D call. The CDR3 length is 14 residues. In germline, CDR1 is SGHRS, CDR2 YFSETQ. The V end was cut by 0 bases, the J end by 1 base, with 7 bases between. Here the CDR3 DNA reads TGCGCCAGCAGCTTGGCCGGGTCGAACACTGAAGCTTTCTTT. Amino acid sequence: CASSLAGSNTEAFF.

The table lists this clonotype with a few counts. This chain joins TRBV5-6 and TRBJ2-5, with D perhaps TRBD1 (6 bases). CDR3 length: 13 residues. Germline loops: CDR1 SGHDT, CDR2 YYEEEE. V lost 3 bases and J 9 bases, leaving 15 bases between the germline ends. CDR3 loop: CASSSGQPGAQYF. The CDR3 DNA is TGTGCCAGCAGCTCCGGACAGCCAGGGGCCCAGTACTTC.

The sample holds a few counts of this clonotype. This chain uses TRBV4-1 with TRBJ2-4; D is perhaps TRBD1 or TRBD2 (5 bases each). This CDR3 is 16 amino acids long. CDR1 is MGHRA and CDR2 is YSYEKL in the germline V gene. V was clipped by 0 bases and J by 1 base, with 10 bases between them. This chain's CDR3 is CASSQDRGVAKNIQYF. CDR3 DNA sequence: TGCGCCAGCAGCCAAGATAGGGGAGTTGCCAAAAACATTCAGTACTTC.

This clonotype showed up just a few times. DNA of the CDR3: TGTGCCAGCAGCAGTAGCGGGGAAGGGTACGAGCAGTACTTC. Encoded protein: CASSSSGEGYEQYF. The chain couples TRBV7-9 to TRBJ2-1; 8 nucleotides match TRBD2. Near its end, the DNA agrees better with TRBJ2-7, so the J call may be wrong. The germline CDR1 and CDR2 sequences are SEHNR and FQNEAQ (reference sequence). The CDR3 runs 14 residues.

V is TRBV29-1 and J is TRBJ2-1, with 7 bases aligning to TRBD2. This CDR3 region has 14 residues. J was trimmed by 2 bases and V by 7 bases; bases with no gene match: 8. The V gene's germline CDR1 is SQVTM and CDR2 ANQGSEA. In DNA, the CDR3 is TGCAGCGCTCGCATAGCGGGTGCCTACAATGAGCAGTTCTTC. Amino acids: CSARIAGAYNEQFF.

Written as DNA, the CDR3 is TGTGCCAGCAGTGCCTGGGGGACTCAGCATTTT. Its protein product is CASSAWGTQHF. The J gene is TRBJ1-5, the V gene TRBV25-1, with D tentatively TRBD1 (5 bases). CDR1 is MGHDK, CDR2 SYGVNS, per germline. The germline V and J ends were trimmed by 4 bases and 13 bases, with 11 bases remaining between them. The CDR3 consists of 11 residues.

The chain uses TRBV6-5 and TRBJ2-2; D is perhaps TRBD2 (6 bases). The germline gives CDR1 MNHEY, CDR2 SVGAGI. CDR3 size: 15 residues. Trimming removed 2 bases from V and 6 bases from J, with 13 bases in between. CDR3 sequence reads: CASSYRRGGSGELFF. The CDR3 coding sequence is TGTGCCAGCAGTTACAGGCGGGGCGGGTCCGGGGAGCTGTTTTTT.

This clonotype has just a few counts. The CDR3 sequence is CASSGEGLYEQYF. The CDR3 DNA is TGTGCCAGCAGTGGCGAGGGACTGTACGAGCAGTACTTC. The J gene is TRBJ2-7, the V gene TRBV6-1, with D possibly TRBD2 on 6 matching bases. This CDR3 has 13 residues. V lost 4 bases and J lost 4, with 11 bases in between. CDR1 is MNHNS, CDR2 SASEGT, per germline.

Details on this clonotype: Here the CDR3 omits its conserved ending phenylalanine or tryptophan, so a read error is the likely source. The chain uses TRBV4-1 and TRBJ1-6, with D uncertain. V dropped 1 base and J dropped 6 bases, with 7 bases sitting between them. The CDR3 runs 14 residues. Germline V gives CDR1 MGHRA, CDR2 YSYEKL. The CDR3 sequence is CASSQVGVNSPLHL. CDR3 in DNA: TGCGCCAGCAGCCAAGTGGGCGTTAATTCACCCCTCCACCTT.

J is TRBJ2-7 and V is TRBV6-1, with 13 bases identical to TRBD2. From germline, CDR1 is MNHNS and CDR2 SASEGT. The V segment lost 6 bases and the J segment 7 bases; nucleotides outside the gene matches: 18. This CDR3 region has 18 residues. CDR3 DNA: TGTGCCAGCAGGATGGGACAGGGTGGTACTAGCGGGAGGGATGAGCAGTACTTC. Its translation: CASRMGQGGTSGRDEQYF.

This clonotype was observed a handful of times. The genes are TRBV30 and TRBJ2-1, with D unclear. The J call may be faulty, since TRBJ2-7 better matches the DNA end. The CDR3 consists of 12 residues. Germline assignment: CDR1 GTSNPN and CDR2 SVGIG (reference sequence). The DNA for the CDR3 is TGTGCCTGGAGTGTAAACAGATACGAGCAGTACTTC. Residues: CAWSVNRYEQYF.

This clonotype showed up just a few times. The V and J genes are TRBV7-9 and TRBJ1-5; TRBD1 might be the D (5 bases). The CDR3 is 13 amino acids. With 1 base removed from V and 5 bases from J, the gap between germline ends came to 6 bases. Germline CDR1 is SEHNR and CDR2 is FQNEAQ (reference sequence). Here the CDR3 DNA reads TGTGCCAGCAGCTTAGAGGGGTATCAGCCCCAGCATTTT. It encodes CASSLEGYQPQHF.

This clonotype has more than one count but fewer than ten. The chain is built from TRBV20-1 and TRBJ1-5; D gene ambiguous. The length of the CDR3 is 16 residues. Germline V CDR1 and CDR2: DFQATT, SNEGSKA (reference sequence). Trimming stripped 0 bases from V and 4 bases from J, with 16 bases between. CDR3 DNA: TGCAGTGCTAGAGATAGCCCAGGACCGGGGAATCAGCCCCAGCATTTT. Translated: CSARDSPGPGNQPQHF.

This clonotype has just a few counts. The gene calls are TRBV10-3 and TRBJ1-2, with 8 bases fitting TRBD1. The V and J ends lost 0 bases and 11 bases, in that order; junction bases with no gene match: 14. The CDR3 covers 16 residues. CDR1 and CDR2 (germline): ENHRY, SYGVKD. The CDR3 DNA sequence: TGTGCCATCAGTGAGTCAGGACAGGGAGTTAGAGGTCGTTACACCTTC. Protein sequence: CAISESGQGVRGRYTF.

Written as DNA, the CDR3 is TGTGCCAGCAGCCAAGCACAGGGAGGTGATCAGCCCCAGCATTTT. Residues: CASSQAQGGDQPQHF. This rearrangement joins TRBV4-2 to TRBJ1-5; maybe TRBD1 (6 bases). Germline CDR1 reads LGHNA; CDR2 reads YNFKEQ. This CDR3 has 15 amino acids. V shed 1 base and J shed 5 bases, with 12 bases lying between them.

This clonotype came up a few times. The genes are TRBV7-9 and TRBJ2-2, with D hard to call. This CDR3 region has 13 residues. The V end was cut by 7 bases, the J end by 11 bases, with 17 bases between. Germline V CDR1 and CDR2: SEHNR, FQNEAQ (reference sequence). CDR3 protein: CASILLNSEELFF. The CDR3 DNA reads as TGTGCCAGCATCCTACTCAACTCCGAAGAGCTGTTTTTT.